Below, 20 T cell receptor beta chains from the same sample are listed, as sequenced in a study of beta chain features in type 1 diabetes. Every bit of the isolated RNA underwent reverse transcription, so sequencing read expressed TCRB transcripts. Generated by immunoSEQ multiplex PCR, the TCRdb table keeps only in-frame clones and is missing some. The table includes some 220,000 clones, approximately 10% detected once. The sequenced sample was central memory CD4+ T cells from blood. Every receptor here comes from a man aged 18 to 29 in good health.

This clone was observed a handful of times. The chain uses TRBV6-5 and TRBJ2-1; D unclear. The CDR3 length is 13 residues. Germline-derived CDR1 and CDR2 are MNHEY and SVGAGI. With 2 bases removed from V and 10 bases from J, the gap between germline ends came to 12 bases. The CDR3 sequence is CASSYGPSSEQFF. The DNA of the CDR3 is TGTGCCAGCAGTTACGGTCCTTCTTCCGAGCAGTTCTTC.

This clone has ten or more counts. The chain combines TRBV7-9 with TRBJ2-7; 13 bases map to TRBD2. V was clipped by 4 bases and J by 4 bases; unmatched bases: 7. The CDR3 is 16 amino acids. Germline-derived CDR1 and CDR2 are SEHNR and FQNEAQ (reference sequence). The CDR3 DNA follows: TGTGCCAGCAGCTCCAGGACTAGCGGGGGCCCATACGAGCAGTACTTC. Amino acid sequence: CASSSRTSGGPYEQYF.

The rearrangement links TRBV15 to TRBJ1-4, with 7 bases fitting TRBD1. The CDR3 spans 14 residues. Losses at the gene ends were 3 bases for V and 6 bases for J; bases not matched to a gene: 4. The germline CDR1 and CDR2 sequences are LNHNV and YYDKDF (reference sequence). This CDR3 is CATSSGRGDEKLFF. Written as DNA, the CDR3 is TGTGCCACCAGCAGCGGCAGGGGGGATGAAAAACTGTTTTTT.

The chain is built from TRBV6-6 and TRBJ1-1, with 9 bases identical to TRBD1. V shed 2 bases, J shed 4 bases, and the junction held 5 bases outside the gene matches. CDR1 is MNHNY and CDR2 is SVGAGI in the germline V gene (reference sequence). The CDR3 has 15 residues. In DNA form, the CDR3 reads TGTGCCAGCAGTTACCAGGGACAGGGAGTCACTGAAGCTTTCTTT. Protein product: CASSYQGQGVTEAFF.

In its sample, this clone was seen many times. The chain joins TRBV19 to TRBJ1-2; TRBD1 is a possible D gene (5 bases). V lost 7 bases, J lost 6 bases, and 21 bases lay in between. There are 15 residues in the CDR3. Looked up from germline, CDR1 is LNHDA and CDR2 is SQIVND (reference sequence). The CDR3 sequence: CASIKFGRVTDGYTF. In nucleotides, the CDR3 is TGTGCCAGTATTAAGTTTGGCAGGGTTACGGATGGCTACACCTTC.

This clone was counted between two and nine times. The chain uses TRBV2 and TRBJ2-1, with D possibly matching TRBD2 (5 bases). V was trimmed by 7 bases and J by 10 bases, leaving 11 bases between them. The germline gives CDR1 SNHLY, CDR2 FYNNEI. The CDR3 extends over 11 amino acids. The CDR3: CASKWETEQFF. CDR3 bases: TGTGCCAGCAAATGGGAGACAGAGCAGTTCTTC. The full variable domain, with the rest looked up from reference TRBV2 and TRBJ2-1, is EPEVTQTPSHQVTQMGQEVILRCVPISNHLYFYWYRQILGQKVEFLVSFYNNEISEKSEIFDDQFSVERPDGSNFTLKIRSTKLEDSAMYFCASKWETEQFFGPGTRLTVL.

This chain uses TRBV29-1 with TRBJ1-3, with no clear D. Germline CDR1 reads SQVTM; CDR2 reads ANQGSEA. V lost 0 bases and J lost 2, with 2 bases in between. The CDR3 runs to 12 residues. CDR3 DNA sequence: TGCAGCGTTGAAGATACTGGAAACACCATATATTTT. This sequence encodes CSVEDTGNTIYF. The complete variable domain, with remaining parts taken from reference TRBV29-1 and TRBJ1-3, reads SAVISQKPSRDICQRGTSLTIQCQVDSQVTMMFWYRQQPGQSLTLIATANQGSEATYESGFVIDKFPISRPNLTFSTLTVSNMSPEDSSIYLCSVEDTGNTIYFGEGSWLTVV.

The chain carries TRBV5-1 and TRBJ2-3, with D unclear. The CDR3 consists of 13 residues. Trimming took 2 bases from V and 5 from J, leaving 9 bases between them. The germline CDR1 and CDR2 sequences are SGHRS and YFSETQ. CDR3 protein: CASSFNPEDTQYF. CDR3 DNA: TGCGCCAGCAGCTTTAACCCTGAAGATACGCAGTATTTT.

This clone has only a few counts. The chain carries TRBV29-1 and TRBJ2-7, with TRBD2 identical over 7 bases. The CDR3 covers 13 residues. Germline assignment: CDR1 SQVTM and CDR2 ANQGSEA. V trimming: 7 bases; J trimming: 6 bases; junction bases outside the gene matches: 12. DNA of the CDR3: TGCAGCGCCCGGACCGGGGGGACCTCCGAGCAGTACTTC. Protein sequence: CSARTGGTSEQYF.

In its sample, this clone was seen a few times. The chain couples TRBV29-1 to TRBJ2-3; 8 positions match TRBD2. This CDR3 is 13 amino acids long. The junction had 1 base not matched to a gene; V was cut back by 3 bases and J by 2 bases. In germline, CDR1 is SQVTM, CDR2 ANQGSEA. CDR3 sequence (DNA): TGCAGCGTTGATAGCGGGACCACAGATACGCAGTATTTT. Protein product: CSVDSGTTDTQYF.

This clone appeared a few times. The chain employs TRBV5-4 and TRBJ2-5, with 9 bases that match TRBD2. V lost 0 bases to trimming and J lost 5 bases; unmatched junction nucleotides: 5. This CDR3 region has 15 residues. Germline CDR1 is SGHNT and CDR2 is YYREEE (reference sequence). The CDR3 region is CASSLEREAGETQYF. In nucleotides, the CDR3 is TGTGCCAGCAGCTTGGAGCGGGAGGCCGGGGAGACCCAGTACTTC.

This clone has just a few counts. The chain links TRBV11-2 to TRBJ2-7; 7 bases are shared with TRBD1. The J segment lost 2 bases and the V segment lost 5 bases, leaving 9 bases of the junction unmatched. The germline V gene has CDR1 SGHAT and CDR2 FQNNGV. The length of the CDR3 is 15 residues. The CDR3 protein is CASSPNRGTTYEQYF. DNA of the CDR3: TGTGCCAGCAGCCCGAACAGGGGAACCACCTACGAGCAGTACTTC.

In its sample, this clone was seen many times. This chain joins TRBV19 and TRBJ2-3; D may be TRBD1 (6 bases). This CDR3 spans 14 amino acids. Trimming cost V 7 bases and J 1 base, with 12 bases left between them. Germline loops: CDR1 LNHDA, CDR2 SQIVND (reference sequence). As DNA, the CDR3 is TGTGCCAGTAAGAGGACAGTGGGCACAGATACGCAGTATTTT. Translating it yields CASKRTVGTDTQYF.

The chain couples TRBV4-2 to TRBJ1-5, with D perhaps TRBD1 (5 bases). CDR3 length: 13 residues. The V and J ends lost 5 bases and 4 bases respectively, with 9 bases between them. Germline lookup yields CDR1 LGHNA and CDR2 YNFKEQ. CDR3 nucleotides: TGTGCCAGCAGCTTAAACAGGAATCAGCCCCAGCATTTT. Protein: CASSLNRNQPQHF.

The rearrangement links TRBV15 to TRBJ2-2; TRBD1 is a possible D gene (5 bases). The V end was cut by 0 bases, the J end by 5 bases, with 13 bases between. CDR1 LNHNV and CDR2 YYDKDF come from the germline V gene (reference sequence). There are 16 residues in the CDR3. In nucleotides, the CDR3 is TGTGCCACCAGCAGAGATAGGGCAGGGTGGACCGGGGAGCTGTTTTTT. It yields the protein CATSRDRAGWTGELFF.

This clone has a handful of counts. This rearrangement joins TRBV18 to TRBJ2-5; D unclear. Germline values: CDR1 KGHSH, CDR2 LQKENI. V shed 0 bases and J shed 5 bases, with 13 bases lying between them. The CDR3 is 15 amino acids. This CDR3 is CASSPPTALKETQYF. The DNA for the CDR3 is TGTGCCAGCTCACCACCGACCGCCTTAAAGGAGACCCAGTACTTC.

The rearrangement uses TRBV6-5 and TRBJ2-4; the D is unclear. The germline V gene has CDR1 MNHEY and CDR2 SVGAGI. The CDR3 covers 14 residues. V was shortened by 8 bases and J by 0 bases, with 11 bases between the two germline ends. In DNA, the CDR3 is TGTGCCAGCCGGCCCTGGGAAGCCAAAAACATTCAGTACTTC. Translating it yields CASRPWEAKNIQYF.

V is TRBV25-1 and J is TRBJ2-1, with D tentatively TRBD1 (6 bases). CDR1 MGHDK and CDR2 SYGVNS come from the germline V gene. The V end was cut by 3 bases, the J end by 7 bases, with 19 bases between. This CDR3 has 16 residues. The CDR3 sequence is CASSETGVTGLNEQFF. In DNA, the CDR3 is TGTGCCAGCAGTGAGACAGGCGTCACGGGGCTTAATGAGCAGTTCTTC.

This clone was detected only a few times. The CDR3 reads CASSPNYEQYF. In DNA, the CDR3 is TGTGCCAGCAGTCCGAACTACGAGCAGTACTTC. The J gene is TRBJ2-7, the V gene TRBV6-1; unclear D gene. From germline, CDR1 is MNHNS and CDR2 SASEGT. The V end lost 5 bases, the J end lost 3 bases, and 5 bases lay between the germline ends. The CDR3 length is 11 residues.

This clone turned up a few times. The CDR3: CASSLPGTGGTYEQYF. CDR3 DNA: TGTGCCAGCAGCCTCCCCGGTACAGGTGGGACCTACGAGCAGTACTTC. This chain connects TRBV5-5 to TRBJ2-7; possible D gene TRBD1, 5 bases. Germline V CDR1 and CDR2: SGHKS, YYEKEE (reference sequence). Trimming removed 4 bases at V and 2 bases at J, with 19 bases between. There are 16 residues in the CDR3.